What follows is one TCR beta chain and its context. The antigen it recognizes is unknown. No much larger clone is present one base from it, and per-base qualities are unavailable. Spanning cysteine to phenylalanine, the CDR3 consists of 18 amino acids. Of the read, only the CDR3 DNA is kept; its 54 bases are in frame from base 1. In the germline V gene, CDR1 corresponds to MDHEN and CDR2 to SYDVKM. Trimming removed 3 bases from V and 4 bases from J, leaving 21 bases between the germline ends. The collaborating institutions used their own protocols to collect whole blood in K2EDTA tubes. Collaborator samples were shipped for TCRbeta analysis as frozen whole blood, isolated PBMCs, or DNA extracted from either sample type. TCRbeta CDR3 regions were amplified from genomic DNA using the immunoSEQ Assay, a bias-controlled multiplex PCR. On the authors' methods: Within the assay, amplification of reference gene primers was used to estimate how many nucleated cells each sample contained. To quantify the absolute abundance of each unique TCRbeta CDR3 rearrangement, sequence reads were collapsed and filtered. Productive Simpson clonality was computed per sample as the square root of Simpson's diversity index over productive rearrangements. TCRdb provides this immuneACCESS table in a form limited to in-frame rearrangements. Some clones are lacking; in checked studies, under half of them reflect an unresolved V gene, and why the rest are absent is not known. V and J calls and clone size are given by that table; D and trimming were obtained from the DNA. For this sample there are approximately 60,000 clones; less than 80% appear just once. The top ten constitute roughly 20% of the sample.

These data are taken from a study of blood T cell repertoires in COVID-19 (dated by TCRdb to the early 2020s). General notes on the study: Samples from collaborators originated in the United States, Italy and Spain and spanned both the acute and convalescent phases of COVID-19. The repertoires were released in a freely available public database intended as a resource for research on the immune response to SARS-CoV-2. The samples were drawn from the first 160 participants of the ongoing ImmuneRACE study and from 950 to 1,500 subjects provided by 6 global collaborators. Where available, HLA class I and class II types were obtained from metadata supplied by the sample provider rather than from assay-based typing. The material from the prospective study consisted of cDNA or gDNA derived from T cells, B-cell-depleted T cells, or PBMCs. Nearly every sample came with metadata listing a de-identified subject ID, COVID-19 status, age in years and sex. Subjects who had been exposed to COVID-19, were actively infected with it, or had recovered from it provided the deeply sampled blood TCRbeta repertoires that made up the dataset. Study-wide findings and limitations: The amount of clinical and demographic metadata varied by source and participant and was provided uncurated.

Recombination joined TRBV28 with TRBJ2-2, and possibly TRBD1, on 5 matching bases. The receptor's source is a man in his sixties with acute or convalescent COVID-19. Sequenced input: peripheral blood. DNA sequence: TGTGCCAGCAGTTTCTTCAGTTTCCCAGGGCTAACCACCGGGGAGCTGTTTTTT. Its protein product is CASSFFSFPGLTTGELFF.